This T cell receptor (beta chain) was sequenced in a study of tumor and adjacent non-tumor tissue in lung cancer. This clonotype was observed at least ten times. Its antigen is unidentified. No cell sorting was done before RNA was extracted from the tissue. Germline V lookup: CDR1 MNHEY, CDR2 SVGAGI. V shed 2 bases, J shed 4 bases, and the junction held 4 bases outside the gene matches. The CDR3 extends over 14 amino acids. Regarding the study as a whole: Normal lung showed higher cumulative top 100 clone frequency than tumor.

The library came from three nested PCR rounds adapted from ARM-PCR protocols. TCRdb analysed the multiplex PCR reads with MiXCR anew, one entry per CDR3 protein. The table includes 60,000 to 85,000 distinct CDR3 sequences, more than 60% detected once. The receptor was isolated from a woman between 45 and 60 years old with non-small cell lung cancer. Material: lung tumor tissue. The chain combines TRBV6-5 with TRBJ2-7, with TRBD1 matching 8 bases. The CDR3 bases are TGTGCCAGCAGTTACCAGGGGGCTGGGTACGAGCAGTACTTC. Its protein product is CASSYQGAGYEQYF.